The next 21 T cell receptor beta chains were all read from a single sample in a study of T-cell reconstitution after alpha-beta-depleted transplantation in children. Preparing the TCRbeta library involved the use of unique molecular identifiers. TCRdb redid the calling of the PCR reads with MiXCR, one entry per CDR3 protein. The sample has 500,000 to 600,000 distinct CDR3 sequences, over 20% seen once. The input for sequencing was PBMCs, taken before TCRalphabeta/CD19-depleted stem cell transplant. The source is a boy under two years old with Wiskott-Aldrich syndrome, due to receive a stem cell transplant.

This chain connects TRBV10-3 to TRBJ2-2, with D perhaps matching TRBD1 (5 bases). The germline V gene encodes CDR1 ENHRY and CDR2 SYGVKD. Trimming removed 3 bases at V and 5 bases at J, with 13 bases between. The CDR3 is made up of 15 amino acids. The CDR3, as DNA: TGTGCCATCAGTGATCGGGCAGGGCGGACCGGGGAGCTGTTTTTT. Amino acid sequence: CAISDRAGRTGELFF.

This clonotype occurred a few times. The CDR3 region has the DNA TGCGCCAGCAGCTTGGCTATGTCCAATGAGCAGTTCTTC. It specifies CASSLAMSNEQFF. The V gene is TRBV5-1, the J gene TRBJ2-1, with D hard to call. This CDR3 contains 13 residues. Trimming took off 0 bases at V and 6 bases at J, with 7 bases between the two ends. From germline, CDR1 is SGHRS and CDR2 YFSETQ. Full variable domain (outside the CDR3, taken from reference TRBV5-1 and TRBJ2-1): KAGVTQTPRYLIKTRGQQVTLSCSPISGHRSVSWYQQTPGQGLQFLFEYFSETQRNKGNFPGRFSGRQFSNSRSEMNVSTLELGDSALYLCASSLAMSNEQFFGPGTRLTVL.

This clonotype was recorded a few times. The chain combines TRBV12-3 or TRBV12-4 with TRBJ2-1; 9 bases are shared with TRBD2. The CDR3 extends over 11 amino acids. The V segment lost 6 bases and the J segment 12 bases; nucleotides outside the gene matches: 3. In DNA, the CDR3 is TGTGCCAGCAGCCTGACTAGCGGGCAGTTCTTC. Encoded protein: CASSLTSGQFF.

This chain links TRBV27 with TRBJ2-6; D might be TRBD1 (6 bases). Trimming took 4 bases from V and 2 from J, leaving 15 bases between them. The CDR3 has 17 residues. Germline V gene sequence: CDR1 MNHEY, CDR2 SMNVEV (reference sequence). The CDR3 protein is CASSSLQGSPGANVLTF. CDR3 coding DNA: TGTGCCAGCAGTTCATTACAGGGAAGCCCTGGGGCCAACGTCCTGACTTTC.

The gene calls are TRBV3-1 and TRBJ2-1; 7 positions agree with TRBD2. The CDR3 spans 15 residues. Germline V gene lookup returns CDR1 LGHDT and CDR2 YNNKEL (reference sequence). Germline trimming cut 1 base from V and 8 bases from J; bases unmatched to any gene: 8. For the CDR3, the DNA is TGTGCCAGCAGCCAAGGATCCTTAGCGGGTTATGAGCAGTTCTTC. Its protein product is CASSQGSLAGYEQFF.

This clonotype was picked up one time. This CDR3 reads CATSDAKETQYF. The CDR3 nucleotides are TGTGCCACCAGTGACGCTAAAGAGACCCAGTACTTC. The chain couples TRBV24-1 to TRBJ2-5; D remains unclear. Germline CDR1 reads KGHDR; CDR2 reads SFDVKD. The CDR3 totals 12 residues. V was shortened by 4 bases and J by 3 bases, with 5 bases between the two germline ends.

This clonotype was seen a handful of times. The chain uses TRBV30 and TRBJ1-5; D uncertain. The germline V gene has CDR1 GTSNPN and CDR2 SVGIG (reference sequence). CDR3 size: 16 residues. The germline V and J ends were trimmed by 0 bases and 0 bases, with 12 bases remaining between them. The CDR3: CAWSVGSGGSNQPQHF. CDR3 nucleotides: TGTGCCTGGAGTGTCGGCAGCGGAGGTAGCAATCAGCCCCAGCATTTT.

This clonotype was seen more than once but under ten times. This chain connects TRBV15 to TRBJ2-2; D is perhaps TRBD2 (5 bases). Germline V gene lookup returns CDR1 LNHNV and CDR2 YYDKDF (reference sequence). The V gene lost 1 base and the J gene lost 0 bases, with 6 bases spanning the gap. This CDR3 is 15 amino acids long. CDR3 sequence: CATSRGTSNTGELFF. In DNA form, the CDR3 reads TGTGCCACCAGCAGAGGGACTTCGAACACCGGGGAGCTGTTTTTT.

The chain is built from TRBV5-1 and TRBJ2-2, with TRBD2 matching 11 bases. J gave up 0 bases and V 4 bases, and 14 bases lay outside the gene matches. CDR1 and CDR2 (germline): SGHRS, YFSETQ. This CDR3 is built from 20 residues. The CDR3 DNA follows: TGCGCCAGCAGCGCAAGACTAGCGGGGTCGAGCGGAGCGAACACCGGGGAGCTGTTTTTT. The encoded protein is CASSARLAGSSGANTGELFF.

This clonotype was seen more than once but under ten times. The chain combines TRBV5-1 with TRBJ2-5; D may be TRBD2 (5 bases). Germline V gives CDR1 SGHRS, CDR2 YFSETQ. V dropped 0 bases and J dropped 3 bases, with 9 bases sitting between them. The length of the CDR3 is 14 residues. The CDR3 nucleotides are TGCGCCAGCAGCTTGGCCTCGGGAAAAGAGACCCAGTACTTC. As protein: CASSLASGKETQYF.

Written as DNA, the CDR3 is TGCAGTGCTAGATCTAGCGGGAGCGATGAGCAGTTCTTC. It codes for CSARSSGSDEQFF. This chain uses TRBV20-1 with TRBJ2-1, with 10 positions matching TRBD2. J was trimmed by 8 bases and V by 2 bases; bases with no gene match: 3. This CDR3 contains 13 residues. The germline CDR1 and CDR2 sequences are DFQATT and SNEGSKA (reference sequence).

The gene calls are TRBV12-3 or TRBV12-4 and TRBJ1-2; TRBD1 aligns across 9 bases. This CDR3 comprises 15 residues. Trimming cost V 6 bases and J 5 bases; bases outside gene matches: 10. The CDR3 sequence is CASRPPGTGPYGYTF. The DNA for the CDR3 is TGTGCCAGCAGACCCCCTGGGACAGGGCCTTATGGCTACACCTTC.

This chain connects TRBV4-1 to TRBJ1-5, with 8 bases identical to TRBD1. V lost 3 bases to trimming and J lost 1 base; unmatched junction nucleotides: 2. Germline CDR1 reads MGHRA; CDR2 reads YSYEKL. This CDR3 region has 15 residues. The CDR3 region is CASSHRQGSNQPQHF. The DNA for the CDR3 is TGCGCCAGCAGCCACCGACAGGGGAGCAATCAGCCCCAGCATTTT.

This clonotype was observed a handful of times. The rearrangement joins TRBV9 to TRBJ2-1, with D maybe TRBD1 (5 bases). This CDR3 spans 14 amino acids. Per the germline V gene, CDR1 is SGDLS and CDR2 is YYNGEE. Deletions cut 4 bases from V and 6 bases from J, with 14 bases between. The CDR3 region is CASSLGLTLNEQFF. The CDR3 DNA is TGTGCCAGCAGCCTGGGGCTAACCCTCAATGAGCAGTTCTTC.

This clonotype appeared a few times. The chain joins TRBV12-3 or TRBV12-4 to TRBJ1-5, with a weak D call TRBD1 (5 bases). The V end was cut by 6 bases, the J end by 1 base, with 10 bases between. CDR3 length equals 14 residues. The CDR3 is CASSPPGSNQPQHF. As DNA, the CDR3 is TGTGCCAGCAGCCCCCCAGGGAGCAATCAGCCCCAGCATTTT.

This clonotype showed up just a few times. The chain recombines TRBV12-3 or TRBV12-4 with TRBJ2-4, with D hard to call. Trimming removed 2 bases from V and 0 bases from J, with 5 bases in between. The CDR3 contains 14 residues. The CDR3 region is CASSLFEAKNIQYF. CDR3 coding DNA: TGTGCCAGCAGTTTATTTGAAGCCAAAAACATTCAGTACTTC.

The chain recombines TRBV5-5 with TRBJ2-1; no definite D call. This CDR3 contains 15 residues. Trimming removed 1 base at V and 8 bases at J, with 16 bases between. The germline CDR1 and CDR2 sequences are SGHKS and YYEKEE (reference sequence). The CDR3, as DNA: TGTGCCAGCAGCTTGTTGGGCACGGCCGAAGATGAGCAGTTCTTC. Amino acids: CASSLLGTAEDEQFF.

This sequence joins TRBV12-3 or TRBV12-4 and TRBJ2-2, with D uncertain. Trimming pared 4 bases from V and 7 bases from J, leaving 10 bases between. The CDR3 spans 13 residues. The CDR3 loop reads CASSSPGFGELFF. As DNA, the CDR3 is TGTGCCAGCAGTTCCCCTGGGTTCGGGGAGCTGTTTTTT.

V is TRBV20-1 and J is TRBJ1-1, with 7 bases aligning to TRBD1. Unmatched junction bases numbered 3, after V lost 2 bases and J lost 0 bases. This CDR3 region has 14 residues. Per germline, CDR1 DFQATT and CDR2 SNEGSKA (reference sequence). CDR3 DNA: TGCAGTGCTAGAAGGGACAGCATGAACACTGAAGCTTTCTTT. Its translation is CSARRDSMNTEAFF.

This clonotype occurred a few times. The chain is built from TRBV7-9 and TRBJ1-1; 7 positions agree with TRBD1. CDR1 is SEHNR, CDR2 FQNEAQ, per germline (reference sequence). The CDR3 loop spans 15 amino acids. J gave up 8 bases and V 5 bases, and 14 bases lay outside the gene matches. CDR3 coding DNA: TGTGCCAGCAGCCGAGATAATAGGGGGCAGGGGGAAGCTTTCTTT. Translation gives CASSRDNRGQGEAFF.

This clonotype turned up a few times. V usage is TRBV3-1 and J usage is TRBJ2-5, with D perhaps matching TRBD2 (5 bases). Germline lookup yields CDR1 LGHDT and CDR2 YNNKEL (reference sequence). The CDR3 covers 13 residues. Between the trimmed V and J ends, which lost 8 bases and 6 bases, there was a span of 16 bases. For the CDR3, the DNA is TGTGCCAGCGCTGAGGGAGCTAGCAAGACCCAGTACTTC. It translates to CASAEGASKTQYF.